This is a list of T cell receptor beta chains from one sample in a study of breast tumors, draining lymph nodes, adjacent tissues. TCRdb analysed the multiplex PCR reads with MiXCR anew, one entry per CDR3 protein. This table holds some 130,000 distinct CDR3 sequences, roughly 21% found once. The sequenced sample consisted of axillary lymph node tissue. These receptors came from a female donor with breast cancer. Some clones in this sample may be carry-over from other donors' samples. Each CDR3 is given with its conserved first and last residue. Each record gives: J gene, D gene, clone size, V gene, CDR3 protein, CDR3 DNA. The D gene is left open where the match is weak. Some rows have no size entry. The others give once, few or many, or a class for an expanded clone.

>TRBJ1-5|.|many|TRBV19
CASSMGSSSQPQHF
TGTGCCAGTAGTATGGGAAGTTCCAGCCAGCCCCAGCATTTT
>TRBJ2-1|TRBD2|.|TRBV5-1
CASSLTSGLTYNEQFF
TGCGCCAGCAGCCTGACTAGCGGGCTCACCTACAATGAGCAGTTCTTC
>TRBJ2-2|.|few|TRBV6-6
CASSYAGLANTGELFF
TGTGCCAGCAGTTACGCGGGACTCGCGAACACCGGGGAGCTGTTTTTT
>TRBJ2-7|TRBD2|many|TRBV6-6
CASSGTSDSYEQYF
TGTGCCAGCAGTGGGACTAGCGATTCCTACGAGCAGTACTTC
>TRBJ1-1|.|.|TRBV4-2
CASSQERGGGDTEAFF
TGTGCCAGCAGCCAAGAAAGGGGGGGTGGGGACACTGAAGCTTTCTTT
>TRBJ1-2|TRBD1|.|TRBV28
CASIPGGSYGYTF
TGTGCCAGCATCCCAGGGGGGAGCTATGGCTACACCTTC
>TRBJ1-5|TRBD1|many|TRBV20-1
CSARAGGSGNQPQHF
TGCAGTGCTAGAGCAGGGGGCAGTGGCAATCAGCCCCAGCATTTT
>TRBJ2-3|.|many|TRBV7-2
CASSPPDTDTQYF
TGTGCCAGCAGCCCCCCCGACACAGATACGCAGTATTTT
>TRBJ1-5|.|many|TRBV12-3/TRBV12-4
CASSFTDQPQHF
TGTGCCAGCAGTTTCACGGATCAGCCCCAGCATTTT
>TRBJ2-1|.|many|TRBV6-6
CATQRQYNEQFF
TGTGCCACCCAGCGACAGTACAATGAGCAGTTCTTC
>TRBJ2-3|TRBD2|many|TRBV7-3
CASSPSGLTDTQYF
TGTGCCAGCAGTCCTAGCGGGTTAACAGATACGCAGTATTTT
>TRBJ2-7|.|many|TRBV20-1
CSARSRPLSYEQYF
TGCAGTGCTAGATCTAGGCCCCTATCCTACGAGCAGTACTTC
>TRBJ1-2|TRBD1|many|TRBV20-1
CSARRTGGAAGYTF
TGCAGTGCTCGCCGGACAGGGGGAGCAGCTGGCTACACCTTC
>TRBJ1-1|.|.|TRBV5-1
CASSLLVSGTEAFF
TGCGCCAGCAGCTTGCTTGTCAGTGGGACTGAAGCTTTCTTT
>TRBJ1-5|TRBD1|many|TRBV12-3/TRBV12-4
CASSPSGTGHQPQHF
TGTGCCAGCAGTCCTTCCGGGACAGGGCATCAGCCCCAGCATTTT
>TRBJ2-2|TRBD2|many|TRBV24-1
CATSDSGTSGNANTGELFF
TGTGCCACCAGTGATTCGGGGACTAGCGGGAACGCGAACACCGGGGAGCTGTTTTTT
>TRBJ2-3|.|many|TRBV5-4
CASSQGAQYTDTQYF
TGTGCCAGCAGTCAAGGGGCACAGTACACAGATACGCAGTATTTT
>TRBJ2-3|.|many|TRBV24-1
CATSDGQSPGDTQYF
TGTGCCACCAGTGATGGTCAGAGTCCTGGAGATACGCAGTATTTT
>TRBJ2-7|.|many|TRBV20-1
CSAAGSYEQYF
TGCAGCGCGGCCGGATCCTACGAGCAGTACTTC
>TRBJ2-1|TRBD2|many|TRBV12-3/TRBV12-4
CASSSGGADNEQFF
TGTGCCAGCAGTAGCGGGGGGGCCGACAATGAGCAGTTCTTC
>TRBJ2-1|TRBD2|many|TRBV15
CATSKSSGSRYNEQFF
TGTGCCACCAGCAAATCTAGCGGGAGCAGATACAATGAGCAGTTCTTC
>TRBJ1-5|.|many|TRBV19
CASRFSFPSNQPQHF
TGTGCCAGTAGGTTCAGCTTTCCTAGCAATCAGCCCCAGCATTTT